The TCR beta chain under discussion was sequenced for a study of monozygotic twins with inflammatory bowel disease. Overall study findings and caveats: The analysis did not separate different T cell subtypes.

Remarks on this clonotype: The antigen is not known.

Per donor there was one draw, yielding a blood sample of approximately 2.5 ml. Per the germline V gene, CDR1 is SGHRS and CDR2 is YFSETQ. CDR3 length equals 13 residues. For each CDR3 protein, TCRdb gives one entry from its re-call of the 5' RACE reads, without DNA. The sample includes around 190,000 distinct CDR3 sequences. The TCR sequence derives from a human donor with ulcerative colitis or Crohn's disease, or a healthy co-twin of an affected twin (not recorded which). Sequenced input: blood. The chain recombines TRBV5-1 with TRBJ2-1. The chain's CDR3 is CASSPDLPNEQFF.